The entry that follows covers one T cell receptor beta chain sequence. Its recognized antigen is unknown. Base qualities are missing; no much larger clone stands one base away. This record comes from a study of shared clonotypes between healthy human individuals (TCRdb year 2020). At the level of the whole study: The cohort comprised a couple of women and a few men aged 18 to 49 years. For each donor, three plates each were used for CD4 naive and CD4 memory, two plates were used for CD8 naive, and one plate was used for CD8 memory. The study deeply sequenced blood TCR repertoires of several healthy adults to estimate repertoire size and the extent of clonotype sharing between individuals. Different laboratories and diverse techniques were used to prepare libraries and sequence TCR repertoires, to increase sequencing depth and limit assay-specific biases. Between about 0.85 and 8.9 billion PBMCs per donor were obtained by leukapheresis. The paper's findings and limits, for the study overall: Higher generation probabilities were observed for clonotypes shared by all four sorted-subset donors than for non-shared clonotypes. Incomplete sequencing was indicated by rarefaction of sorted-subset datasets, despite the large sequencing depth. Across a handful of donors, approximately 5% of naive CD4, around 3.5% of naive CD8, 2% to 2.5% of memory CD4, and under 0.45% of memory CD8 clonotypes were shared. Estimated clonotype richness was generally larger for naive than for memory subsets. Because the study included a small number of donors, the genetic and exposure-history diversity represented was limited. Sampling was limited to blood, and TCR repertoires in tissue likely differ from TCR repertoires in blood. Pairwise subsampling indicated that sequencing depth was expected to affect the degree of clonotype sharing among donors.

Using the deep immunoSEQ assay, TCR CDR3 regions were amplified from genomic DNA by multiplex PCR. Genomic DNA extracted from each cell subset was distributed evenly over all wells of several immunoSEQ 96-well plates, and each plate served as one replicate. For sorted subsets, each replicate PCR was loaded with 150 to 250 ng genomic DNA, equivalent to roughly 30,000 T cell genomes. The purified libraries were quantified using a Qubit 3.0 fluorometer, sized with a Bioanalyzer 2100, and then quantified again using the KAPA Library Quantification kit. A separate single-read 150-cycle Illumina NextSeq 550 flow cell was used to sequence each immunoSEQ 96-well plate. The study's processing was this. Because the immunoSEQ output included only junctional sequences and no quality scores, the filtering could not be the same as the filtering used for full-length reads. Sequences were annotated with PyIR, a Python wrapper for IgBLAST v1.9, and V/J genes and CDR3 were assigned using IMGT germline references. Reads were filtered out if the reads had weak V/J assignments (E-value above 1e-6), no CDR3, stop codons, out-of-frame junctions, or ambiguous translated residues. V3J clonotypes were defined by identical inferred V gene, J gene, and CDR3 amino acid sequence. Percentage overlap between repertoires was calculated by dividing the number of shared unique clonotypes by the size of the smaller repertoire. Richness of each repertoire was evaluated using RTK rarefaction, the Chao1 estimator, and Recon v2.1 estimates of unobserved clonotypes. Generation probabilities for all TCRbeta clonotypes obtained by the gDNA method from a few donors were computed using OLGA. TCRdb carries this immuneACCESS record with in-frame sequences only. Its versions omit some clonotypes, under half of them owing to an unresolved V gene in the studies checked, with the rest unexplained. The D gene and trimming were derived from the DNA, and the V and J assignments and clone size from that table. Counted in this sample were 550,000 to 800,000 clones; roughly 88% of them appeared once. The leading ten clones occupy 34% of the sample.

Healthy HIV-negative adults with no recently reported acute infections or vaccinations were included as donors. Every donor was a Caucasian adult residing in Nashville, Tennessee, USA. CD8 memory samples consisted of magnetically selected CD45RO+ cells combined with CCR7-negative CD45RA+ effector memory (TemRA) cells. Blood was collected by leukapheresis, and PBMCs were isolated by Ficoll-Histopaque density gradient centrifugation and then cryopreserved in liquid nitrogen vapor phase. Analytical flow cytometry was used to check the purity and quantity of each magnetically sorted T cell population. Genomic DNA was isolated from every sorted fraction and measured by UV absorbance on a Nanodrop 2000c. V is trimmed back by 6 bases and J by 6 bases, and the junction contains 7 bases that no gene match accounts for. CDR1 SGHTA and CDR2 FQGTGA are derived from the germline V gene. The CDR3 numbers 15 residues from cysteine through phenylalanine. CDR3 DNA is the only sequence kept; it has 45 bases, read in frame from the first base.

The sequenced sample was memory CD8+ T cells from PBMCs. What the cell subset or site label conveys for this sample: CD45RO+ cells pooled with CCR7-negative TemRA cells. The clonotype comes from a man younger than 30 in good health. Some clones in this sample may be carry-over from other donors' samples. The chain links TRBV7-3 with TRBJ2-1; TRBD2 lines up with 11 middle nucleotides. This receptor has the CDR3 CASSPTSGRANEQFF. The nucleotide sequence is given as TGTGCCAGCAGTCCCACTAGCGGGAGAGCCAATGAGCAGTTCTTC.